These 15 T cell receptor beta chains share one sample of origin, sequenced in a study of shared clonotypes between healthy human individuals. Produced via immunoSEQ multiplex PCR; TCRdb's table is partial and in-frame only. Here the sample spans some 2,500,000 clones, roughly 93% being singletons. The material sequenced was naive CD4+ T cells from PBMCs. The subset denotes: CD45RA+ positively selected. All receptors derive from a young man in good health. Some clones in this sample may be carry-over from other donors' samples.

The chain uses TRBV7-9 and TRBJ2-1, with a tentative D call TRBD2 (5 bases). V dropped 5 bases and J dropped 12 bases, with 11 bases sitting between them. The CDR3 consists of 11 residues. Germline-derived CDR1 and CDR2 are SEHNR and FQNEAQ (reference sequence). CDR3 in amino acids: CASSPSFGQFF. In DNA form, the CDR3 reads TGTGCCAGCAGCCCTAGCTTCGGGCAGTTCTTC.

Concerning this clone: This sample includes further DNA sequences coding for the same CDR3. In DNA form, the CDR3 reads TGTGCCAGCAGCTTAACAGGAAACATTCAGTACTTC. It codes for CASSLTGNIQYF. The genes are TRBV7-2 and TRBJ2-4; D possibly corresponds to TRBD1 (5 bases). The CDR3 extends over 12 amino acids. Germline assignment: CDR1 SGHTA and CDR2 FQGNSA. Trimming pared 2 bases from V and 6 bases from J, leaving 5 bases between.

The chain couples TRBV28 to TRBJ1-1; perhaps TRBD1 as D (5 bases). The CDR3 totals 15 residues. Trimming removed 5 bases at V and 5 bases at J, with 18 bases between. In germline, CDR1 is MDHEN, CDR2 SYDVKM. CDR3 sequence: CASSPRNIRVTEAFF. The CDR3 nucleotides read TGTGCCAGCAGTCCGCGTAATATCAGGGTGACTGAAGCTTTCTTT.

This chain connects TRBV28 to TRBJ2-3; TRBD2 matches at 8 bases. After removal of 6 bases from V and 6 bases from J, the junction contained 23 bases not matched to a gene. This CDR3 comprises 19 residues. The germline V gene encodes CDR1 MDHEN and CDR2 SYDVKM. CDR3 nucleotides: TGTGCCAGCAGCCCTCCACCGGGCCGGGGACTAGTGTTCTCGGATACGCAGTATTTT. Protein sequence: CASSPPPGRGLVFSDTQYF.

The V and J genes are TRBV15 and TRBJ1-1, with 10 nucleotides matching TRBD1. This CDR3 contains 14 residues. Germline V gives CDR1 LNHNV, CDR2 YYDKDF (reference sequence). J gave up 5 bases and V 5 bases, and 5 bases lay outside the gene matches. DNA for the CDR3: TGTGCCACCAGCCCGGGACAGGGGCGAACTGAAGCTTTCTTT. Protein product: CATSPGQGRTEAFF.

In the case of this clone: Other DNA sequences in this sample translate to the same CDR3. J is TRBJ1-5 and V is TRBV7-2; D might be TRBD1 (6 bases). Deletions cut 1 base from V and 5 bases from J, with 6 bases between. CDR1 SGHTA and CDR2 FQGNSA come from the germline V gene. The length of the CDR3 is 13 residues. CDR3 protein: CASSLDRDQPQHF. CDR3 bases: TGTGCCAGCAGCTTAGACAGGGATCAGCCCCAGCATTTT.

The rearrangement links TRBV6-6 to TRBJ2-7, with D possibly TRBD2 on 6 matching bases. Germline V lookup: CDR1 MNHNY, CDR2 SVGAGI (reference sequence). Trimming stripped 2 bases from V and 0 bases from J, with 14 bases between. This CDR3 spans 16 amino acids. The CDR3 region is CASSYATGGVSYEQYF. The CDR3 nucleotides are TGTGCCAGCAGTTACGCTACCGGAGGGGTCTCCTACGAGCAGTACTTC.

V is TRBV11-2 and J is TRBJ1-4, with 8 bases lining up with TRBD1. This CDR3 region has 15 residues. Germline CDR1 and CDR2: SGHAT and FQNNGV. V shed 7 bases and J 8 bases; nucleotides not matched to a gene: 12. DNA for the CDR3: TGTGCCAGCACCCTGGGGGCAGGGGGCTACGAAAAACTGTTTTTT. Translating it yields CASTLGAGGYEKLFF. Based on the CDR3 plus reference TRBV11-2 and TRBJ1-4, the full variable domain is EAGVAQSPRYKIIEKRQSVAFWCNPISGHATLYWYQQILGQGPKLLIQFQNNGVVDDSQLPKDRFSAERLKGVDSTLKIQPAKLEDSAVYLCASTLGAGGYEKLFFGSGTQLSVL.

The chain carries TRBV7-9 and TRBJ1-6, with D maybe TRBD1 (5 bases). CDR3 size: 15 residues. The V gene lost 3 bases and the J gene lost 6 bases, with 12 bases spanning the gap. Germline loops: CDR1 SEHNR, CDR2 FQNEAQ (reference sequence). The CDR3 nucleotides read TGTGCCAGCAGCTTTGGACAACCCTCTAATTCACCCCTCCACTTT. Translating gives CASSFGQPSNSPLHF.

The chain is built from TRBV27 and TRBJ1-5, with D unclear. The CDR3 has 14 residues. CDR1 is MNHEY, CDR2 SMNVEV, per germline (reference sequence). Trimming left V 8 bases short and J 3 bases short, with 14 bases between. The DNA of the CDR3 is TGTGCCAGCGCCCCAGGATGGGACAATCAGCCCCAGCATTTT. Its translation: CASAPGWDNQPQHF.

The sample holds a few counts of this clone. This chain connects TRBV2 to TRBJ2-1; 9 bases map to TRBD2. The germline V gene encodes CDR1 SNHLY and CDR2 FYNNEI. The CDR3 runs to 13 residues. V shed 8 bases and J 4 bases; nucleotides not matched to a gene: 3. The CDR3 region is CASEAGGYNEQFF. The CDR3 DNA is TGTGCCAGCGAGGCGGGAGGGTACAATGAGCAGTTCTTC.

The chain couples TRBV18 to TRBJ2-2; no clear D. The CDR3 sequence is 15 residues long. Germline CDR1 KGHSH, CDR2 LQKENI. Deletions cut 1 base from V and 11 bases from J, with 17 bases between. CDR3 bases: TGTGCCAGCTCACCACGGGAATCTTCTTTTACAGAGCTGTTTTTT. As protein: CASSPRESSFTELFF.

The rearrangement uses TRBV9 and TRBJ1-4; D might be TRBD1 (6 bases). Germline CDR1 reads SGDLS; CDR2 reads YYNGEE. This CDR3 contains 15 residues. The V gene lost 3 bases and the J gene lost 13 bases, with 22 bases spanning the gap. The CDR3 reads CASSAGGDRFGGLFF. The CDR3 DNA reads as TGTGCCAGCAGCGCGGGGGGCGACAGGTTTGGTGGACTGTTTTTT.

The V and J genes are TRBV5-1 and TRBJ2-2; 13 nucleotides align to TRBD2. Trimming removed 4 bases from V and 8 bases from J; junction bases left unmatched: 14. Germline-derived CDR1 and CDR2 are SGHRS and YFSETQ. The CDR3 is 18 amino acids. CDR3 region: CASSAGTSGIPNLGELFF. For the CDR3, the DNA is TGCGCCAGCAGCGCAGGGACTAGCGGGATCCCGAACTTAGGGGAGCTGTTTTTT. The full variable domain, rest sourced from reference TRBV5-1 and TRBJ2-2, is KAGVTQTPRYLIKTRGQQVTLSCSPISGHRSVSWYQQTPGQGLQFLFEYFSETQRNKGNFPGRFSGRQFSNSRSEMNVSTLELGDSALYLCASSAGTSGIPNLGELFFGEGSRLTVL.

The CDR3 region is CASSIGGPGANVLTF. The CDR3 DNA reads TGTGCCAGTAGTATAGGGGGTCCTGGGGCCAACGTCCTGACTTTC. This rearrangement joins TRBV19 to TRBJ2-6, with D unclear. This CDR3 spans 15 amino acids. V gave up 1 base and J gave up 2 bases, with 6 bases separating them. Germline V CDR1 and CDR2: LNHDA, SQIVND (reference sequence).